The 19 T cell receptor beta chains below come from one sample, sequenced in a study of T cell repertoires in cytomegalovirus infection. From the reads, TCRdb called clonotypes with MiXCR, one entry per CDR3 protein. The data show under 150,000 distinct CDR3 sequences, around 30% seen once. Which antigens these TCRs recognize remains unknown. The material was CD8+ T cells from cultured PBMCs, obtained from culture after CMV antigen stimulation. Receptors were obtained from a human donor in good health (CMV status not recorded). Some clones in this sample may be carry-over from other donors' samples.

This clonotype is medium-sized in the sample. This chain connects TRBV7-2 to TRBJ2-3, with 14 bases aligning to TRBD2. The V gene end was trimmed by 4 bases and the J gene end by 4 bases; junction bases not matched to a gene: 7. This CDR3 spans 17 amino acids. Germline V gives CDR1 SGHTA, CDR2 FQGNSA. The chain's CDR3 is CASSSRLAGGLADTQYF. DNA for the CDR3: TGTGCCAGCAGCTCTCGACTAGCGGGGGGGCTAGCAGATACGCAGTATTTT.

The chain links TRBV12-3 or TRBV12-4 to TRBJ2-2; D gene uncertain. V lost 3 bases to trimming and J lost 1 base, with 9 bases between them. CDR3 length equals 15 residues. CDR3 sequence (DNA): TGTGCCAGCAGTTTCGCAGGACGGAACACCGGGGAGCTGTTTTTT. Its protein is CASSFAGRNTGELFF.

The rearrangement uses TRBV4-1 and TRBJ2-5; 11 positions match TRBD2. V lost 3 bases and J lost 1; bases outside the gene matches: 7. Germline-derived CDR1 and CDR2 are MGHRA and YSYEKL. This CDR3 is built from 17 residues. The CDR3 sequence is CASSQEAGLAGQETQYF. The CDR3 nucleotides are TGCGCCAGCAGCCAGGAAGCCGGACTAGCGGGCCAAGAGACCCAGTACTTC.

This clonotype was seen at least ten times. The gene calls are TRBV6-1 and TRBJ2-1; 7 nucleotides agree with TRBD2. Per the germline V gene, CDR1 is MNHNS and CDR2 is SASEGT. The junction had 10 bases not matched to a gene; V was cut back by 1 base and J by 4 bases. CDR3 length: 17 residues. CDR3 loop: CASSEGVGLEGYNEQFF. In DNA form, the CDR3 reads TGTGCCAGCAGTGAAGGGGTCGGACTAGAAGGGTACAATGAGCAGTTCTTC.

V gene TRBV4-3 combines with J gene TRBJ2-1, with TRBD1 matching 7 bases. This CDR3 is built from 15 residues. Germline V gene data show CDR1 as LGHNA and CDR2 as YSLEER. Trimming at V came to 1 base and at J to 4 bases, leaving 4 bases not matched to a gene. CDR3 nucleotides: TGCGCCAGCAGCCAAGCCGAGACAGGGTACAATGAGCAGTTCTTC. The encoded protein is CASSQAETGYNEQFF.

This chain uses TRBV28 with TRBJ2-3; D may correspond to TRBD1 or TRBD2 (5 bases each). Germline assignment: CDR1 MDHEN and CDR2 SYDVKM. V dropped 6 bases and J dropped 6 bases, with 19 bases sitting between them. This CDR3 is built from 15 residues. The CDR3 DNA is TGTGCCAGCAGCAGGTCCTCCCGGGGCGTCGATACGCAGTATTTT. Its protein product is CASSRSSRGVDTQYF.

This clonotype was counted a few times. This sequence joins TRBV20-1 and TRBJ2-2, with D perhaps being TRBD1 or TRBD2 (6 bases each). CDR3 length: 15 residues. CDR1 and CDR2 (germline): DFQATT, SNEGSKA (reference sequence). V was trimmed by 3 bases and J by 2 bases, leaving 13 bases between them. DNA of the CDR3: TGCAGTGCTAGCGGAGGGGGGCACAACACCGGGGAGCTGTTTTTT. This gives the protein CSASGGGHNTGELFF.

The table lists this clonotype with a few counts. The chain joins TRBV7-9 to TRBJ1-1, with TRBD1 as a possible D gene (5 bases). CDR1 is SEHNR and CDR2 is FQNEAQ in the germline V gene (reference sequence). The CDR3 sequence is 16 residues long. Trimming removed 5 bases from V and 0 bases from J, with 16 bases in between. The CDR3 here is CASSPKEGIMNTEAFF. The CDR3 bases are TGTGCCAGCAGCCCCAAGGAGGGGATCATGAACACTGAAGCTTTCTTT.

This clonotype came up a few times. This chain uses TRBV6-1 with TRBJ1-5; D gene ambiguous. Germline V gene lookup returns CDR1 MNHNS and CDR2 SASEGT. There are 13 residues in the CDR3. Trimming stripped 3 bases from V and 0 bases from J, with 3 bases between. The CDR3 here is CASSERSNQPQHF. The CDR3 nucleotides read TGTGCCAGCAGTGAGCGTAGCAATCAGCCCCAGCATTTT.

The V and J genes are TRBV20-1 and TRBJ2-7, with a tentative D call TRBD2 (5 bases). The CDR3 is 17 amino acids. Germline V CDR1 and CDR2: DFQATT, SNEGSKA (reference sequence). V lost 0 bases to trimming and J lost 0 bases, with 18 bases between them. CDR3 amino acids: CSARDSRSSGISYEQYF. The CDR3 DNA sequence: TGCAGTGCTAGAGATTCCAGGTCCAGCGGAATCTCCTACGAGCAGTACTTC.

V and J are TRBV27 and TRBJ2-1, with D possibly being TRBD1 or TRBD2 (6 bases each). The CDR3 is 18 amino acids. Germline CDR1 reads MNHEY; CDR2 reads SMNVEV (reference sequence). Trimming stripped 4 bases from V and 0 bases from J, with 19 bases between. CDR3 coding DNA: TGTGCCAGCAGTTCTCTCCGGGGGCCCGGGAGCTCCTACAATGAGCAGTTCTTC. Its protein is CASSSLRGPGSSYNEQFF.

This clonotype showed up just a few times. The rearrangement uses TRBV7-6 and TRBJ2-2; no definite D call. V lost 3 bases and J lost 10, with 21 bases in between. The CDR3 length is 16 residues. Germline lookup yields CDR1 SGHVS and CDR2 FNYEAQ. CDR3 sequence: CASSFSETANREELFF. The CDR3 DNA follows: TGTGCCAGCAGCTTCAGCGAAACAGCCAATCGCGAGGAGCTGTTTTTT.

This clonotype has more than one count but fewer than ten. The chain uses TRBV6-1 and TRBJ2-1; no reliable D call. From germline, CDR1 is MNHNS and CDR2 SASEGT. V lost 4 bases and J 3 bases, leaving 16 bases between the germline ends. CDR3 size: 16 residues. The CDR3 spells CASSGRHYPFYNEQFF. Written as DNA, the CDR3 is TGTGCCAGCAGTGGTAGGCATTACCCCTTCTACAATGAGCAGTTCTTC.

The gene calls are TRBV6-5 and TRBJ1-1; unclear D gene. Trimming left V 2 bases short and J 4 bases short, with 14 bases between. The germline CDR1 and CDR2 sequences are MNHEY and SVGAGI. The CDR3 consists of 15 residues. The CDR3 DNA sequence: TGTGCCAGCAGTTACGGGCTCGAGAAGCCCACTGAAGCTTTCTTT. This encodes CASSYGLEKPTEAFF.

This clonotype has a count of ten or more. The CDR3 protein is CASSLSPGTYYGYTF. The CDR3 DNA reads TGTGCCAGCAGTCTTTCTCCCGGGACATACTATGGCTACACCTTC. V is TRBV27 and J is TRBJ1-2; D may be TRBD1 (6 bases). The V end was cut by 5 bases, the J end by 3 bases, with 16 bases between. CDR1 MNHEY and CDR2 SMNVEV come from the germline V gene (reference sequence). CDR3 length: 15 residues.

A single count supports this clonotype. The chain joins TRBV6-2 or TRBV6-3 to TRBJ2-3, with no clear D. The CDR3 sequence is 18 residues long. Trimming stripped 8 bases from V and 0 bases from J, with 24 bases between. Germline V gene lookup returns CDR1 MNHEY and CDR2 SVGEGT. In nucleotides, the CDR3 is TGTGCCAGCCGACGAACCGACCAAGATCCGACTAGCACAGATACGCAGTATTTT. Translated, it gives CASRRTDQDPTSTDTQYF.

At least ten counts were recorded for this clonotype. The chain links TRBV11-2 to TRBJ1-3; D perhaps matches TRBD1 (5 bases). The germline V and J ends were trimmed by 5 bases and 0 bases, with 14 bases remaining between them. Germline lookup yields CDR1 SGHAT and CDR2 FQNNGV. This CDR3 is 16 amino acids long. The DNA of the CDR3 is TGTGCCAGCAGCCGCCCGGGGACGGACTCTGGAAACACCATATATTTT. Amino acid sequence: CASSRPGTDSGNTIYF.

This chain uses TRBV19 with TRBJ2-5; D ambiguous. This CDR3 is 13 amino acids long. Per germline, CDR1 LNHDA and CDR2 SQIVND (reference sequence). V lost 3 bases, J lost 4 bases, and 9 bases lay in between. The CDR3 protein is CASSIGVLETQYF. The DNA of the CDR3 is TGTGCCAGTAGTATTGGGGTCCTAGAGACCCAGTACTTC.

This clonotype was recorded many times. V is TRBV11-2 and J is TRBJ2-2, with D possibly being TRBD2 (5 bases). Trimming took 5 bases from V and 1 from J, leaving 8 bases between them. CDR1 and CDR2 from the germline V gene are SGHAT and FQNNGV. The CDR3 has 14 amino acids. The CDR3 region is CASSLGGNTGELFF. The CDR3 bases are TGTGCCAGCAGCCTTGGAGGGAACACCGGGGAGCTGTTTTTT. Supplemented by reference TRBV11-2 and TRBJ2-2, the full variable domain reads EAGVAQSPRYKIIEKRQSVAFWCNPISGHATLYWYQQILGQGPKLLIQFQNNGVVDDSQLPKDRFSAERLKGVDSTLKIQPAKLEDSAVYLCASSLGGNTGELFFGEGSRLTVL.